This TCR beta chain comes out of a study of blood T cell repertoires in COVID-19. There are 16 residues in the CDR3. Per germline, CDR1 SGDLS and CDR2 YYNGEE. V lost 4 bases, J lost 6 bases, and 19 bases lay in between. TCRdb's copy holds only in-frame clones and misses some; the assay was immunoSEQ multiplex PCR. The sample has about 85,000 clones, 88% seen once. Sequencing was performed on peripheral blood. The chain has TRBV9 and TRBJ1-4; a weak D match, TRBD1 (5 bases). The receptor was isolated from a woman aged 80 or over with acute or convalescent COVID-19. The CDR3 sequence is CASSPRGSQVHEKLFF. CDR3 sequence (DNA): TGTGCCAGCAGCCCTCGGGGGTCGCAGGTTCATGAAAAACTGTTTTTT.